This TCR beta chain emerged from a study of tumor-infiltrating lymphocytes in oesophageal squamous cell carcinoma. As to this clonotype: A much larger clone differs by one base, so this may be a read error. A read error is likely, as this CDR3 ends without the conserved phenylalanine or tryptophan.

One entry per CDR3 protein results from TCRdb running MiXCR on the PCR reads. The sample lists 10,000 or so distinct CDR3 sequences, approximately 60% occurring once. This CDR3 region has 17 residues. The genes are TRBV12-3 or TRBV12-4 and TRBJ2-5, with TRBD2 matching 9 bases. Judging by the DNA end, TRBJ2-7 fits better; the J call may be wrong. Input material: esophageal tumor tissue. This receptor was taken from a female donor with esophageal squamous cell carcinoma. The CDR3 nucleotides read TGTGCCAGCAGTTCTCGAAGGACTAGCGACTCCTCCTACGAGCAGTACTGC. Its translation is CASSSRRTSDSSYEQYC.